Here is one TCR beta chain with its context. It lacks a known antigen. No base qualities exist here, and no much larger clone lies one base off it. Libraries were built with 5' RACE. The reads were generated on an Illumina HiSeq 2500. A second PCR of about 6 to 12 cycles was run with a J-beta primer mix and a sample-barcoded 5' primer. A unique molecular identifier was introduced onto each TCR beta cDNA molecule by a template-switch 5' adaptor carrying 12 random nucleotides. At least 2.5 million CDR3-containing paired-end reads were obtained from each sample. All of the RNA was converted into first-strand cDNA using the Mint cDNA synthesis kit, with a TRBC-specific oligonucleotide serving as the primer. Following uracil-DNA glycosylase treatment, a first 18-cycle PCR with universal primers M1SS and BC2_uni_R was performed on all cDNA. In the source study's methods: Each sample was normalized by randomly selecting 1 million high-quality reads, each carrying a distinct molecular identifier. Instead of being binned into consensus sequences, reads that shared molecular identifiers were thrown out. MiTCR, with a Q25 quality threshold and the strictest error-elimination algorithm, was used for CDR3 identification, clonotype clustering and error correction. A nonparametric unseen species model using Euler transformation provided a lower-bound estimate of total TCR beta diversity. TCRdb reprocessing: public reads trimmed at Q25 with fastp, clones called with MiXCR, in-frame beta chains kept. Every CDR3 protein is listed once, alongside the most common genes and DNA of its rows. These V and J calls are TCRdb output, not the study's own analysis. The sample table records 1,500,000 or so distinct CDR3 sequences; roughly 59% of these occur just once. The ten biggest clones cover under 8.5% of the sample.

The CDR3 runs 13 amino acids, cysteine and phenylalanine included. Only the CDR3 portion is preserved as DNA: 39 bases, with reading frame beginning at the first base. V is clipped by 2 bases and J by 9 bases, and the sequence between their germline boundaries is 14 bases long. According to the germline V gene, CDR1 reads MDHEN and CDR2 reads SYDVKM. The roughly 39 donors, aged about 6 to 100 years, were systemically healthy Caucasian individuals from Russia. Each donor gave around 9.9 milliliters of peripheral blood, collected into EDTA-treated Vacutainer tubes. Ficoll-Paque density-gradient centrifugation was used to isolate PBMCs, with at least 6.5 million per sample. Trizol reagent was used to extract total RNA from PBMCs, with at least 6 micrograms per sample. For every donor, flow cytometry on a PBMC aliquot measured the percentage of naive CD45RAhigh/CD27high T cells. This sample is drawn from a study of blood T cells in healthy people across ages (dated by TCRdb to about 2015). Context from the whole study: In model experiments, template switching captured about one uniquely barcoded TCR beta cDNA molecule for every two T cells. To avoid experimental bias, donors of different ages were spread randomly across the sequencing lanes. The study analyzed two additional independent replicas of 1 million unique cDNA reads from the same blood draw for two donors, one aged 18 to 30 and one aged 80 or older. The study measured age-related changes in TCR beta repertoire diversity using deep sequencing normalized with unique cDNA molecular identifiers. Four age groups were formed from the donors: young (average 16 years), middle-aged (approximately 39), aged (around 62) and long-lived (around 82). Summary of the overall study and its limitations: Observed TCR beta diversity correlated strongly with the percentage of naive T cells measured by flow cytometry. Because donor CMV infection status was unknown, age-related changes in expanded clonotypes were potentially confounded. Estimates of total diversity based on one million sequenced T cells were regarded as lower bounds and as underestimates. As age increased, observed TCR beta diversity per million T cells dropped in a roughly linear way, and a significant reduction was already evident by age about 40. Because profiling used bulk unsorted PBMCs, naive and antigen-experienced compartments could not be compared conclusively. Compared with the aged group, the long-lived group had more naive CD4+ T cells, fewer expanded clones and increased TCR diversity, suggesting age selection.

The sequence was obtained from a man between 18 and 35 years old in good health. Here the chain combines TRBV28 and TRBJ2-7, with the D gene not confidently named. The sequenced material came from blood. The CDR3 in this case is CASSLGGVSGQYF. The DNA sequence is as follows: TGTGCCAGCAGTTTAGGCGGTGTTTCCGGGCAGTACTTC. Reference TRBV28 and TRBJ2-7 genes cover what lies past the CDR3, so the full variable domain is DVKVTQSSRYLVKRTGEKVFLECVQDMDHENMFWYRQDPGLGLRLIYFSYDVKMKEKGDIPEGYSVSREKKERFSLILESASTNQTSMYLCASSLGGVSGQYFGPGTRLTVT.